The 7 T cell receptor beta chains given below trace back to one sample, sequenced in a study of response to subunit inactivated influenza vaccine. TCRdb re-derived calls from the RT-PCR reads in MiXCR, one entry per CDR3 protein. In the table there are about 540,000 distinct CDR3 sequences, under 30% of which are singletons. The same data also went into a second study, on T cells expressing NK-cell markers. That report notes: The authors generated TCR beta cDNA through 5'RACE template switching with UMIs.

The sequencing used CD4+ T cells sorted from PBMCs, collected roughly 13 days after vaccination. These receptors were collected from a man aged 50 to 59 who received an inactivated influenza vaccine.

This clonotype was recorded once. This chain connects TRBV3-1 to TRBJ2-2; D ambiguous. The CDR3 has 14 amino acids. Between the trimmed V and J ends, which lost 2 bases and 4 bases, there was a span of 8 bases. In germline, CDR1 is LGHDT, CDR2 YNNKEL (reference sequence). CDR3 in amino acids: CASSQLGITGELFF. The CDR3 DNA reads TGTGCCAGCAGCCAATTGGGGATCACCGGGGAGCTGTTTTTT. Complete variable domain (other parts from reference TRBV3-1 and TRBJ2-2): DTAVSQTPKYLVTQMGNDKSIKCEQNLGHDTMYWYKQDSKKFLKIMFSYNNKELIINETVPNRFSPKSPDKAHLNLHINSLELGDSAVYFCASSQLGITGELFFGEGSRLTVL.

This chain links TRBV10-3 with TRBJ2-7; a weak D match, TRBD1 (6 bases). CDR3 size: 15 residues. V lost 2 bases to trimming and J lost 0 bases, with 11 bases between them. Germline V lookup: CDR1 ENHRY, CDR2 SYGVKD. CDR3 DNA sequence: TGTGCCATCAGTGAGCGGCAGGGGAGCTCCTACGAGCAGTACTTC. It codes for CAISERQGSSYEQYF.

The CDR3 DNA reads as TGTGCCAGCAGTTTTGGGGGGCGAAACTACAATGAGCAGTTCTTC. Protein sequence: CASSFGGRNYNEQFF. The V call is TRBV28, the J call TRBJ2-1; TRBD1 or TRBD2 may be the D gene (6 bases each). V shed 3 bases and J shed 3 bases, with 12 bases lying between them. This CDR3 spans 15 amino acids. Germline V CDR1 and CDR2: MDHEN, SYDVKM.

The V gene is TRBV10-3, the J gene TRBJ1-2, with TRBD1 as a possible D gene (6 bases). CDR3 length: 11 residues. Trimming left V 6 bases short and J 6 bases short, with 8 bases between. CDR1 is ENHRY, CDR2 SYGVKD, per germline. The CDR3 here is CAISRTDGYTF. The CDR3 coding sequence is TGTGCCATCAGCCGGACAGATGGCTACACCTTC.

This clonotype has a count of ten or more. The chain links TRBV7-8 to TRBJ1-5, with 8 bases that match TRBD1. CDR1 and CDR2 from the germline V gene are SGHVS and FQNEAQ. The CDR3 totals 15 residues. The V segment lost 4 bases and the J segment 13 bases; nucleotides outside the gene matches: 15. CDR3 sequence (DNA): TGTGCCAGCAGCTACGGACAAAATTCAGGGGGCCGGCAGCATTTT. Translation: CASSYGQNSGGRQHF.

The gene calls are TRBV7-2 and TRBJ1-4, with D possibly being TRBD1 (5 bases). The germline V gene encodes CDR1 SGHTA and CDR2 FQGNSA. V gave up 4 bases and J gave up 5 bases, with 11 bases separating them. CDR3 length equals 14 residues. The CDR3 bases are TGTGCCAGCAGCTGGAGGGGTGGAAATGAAAAACTGTTTTTT. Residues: CASSWRGGNEKLFF.

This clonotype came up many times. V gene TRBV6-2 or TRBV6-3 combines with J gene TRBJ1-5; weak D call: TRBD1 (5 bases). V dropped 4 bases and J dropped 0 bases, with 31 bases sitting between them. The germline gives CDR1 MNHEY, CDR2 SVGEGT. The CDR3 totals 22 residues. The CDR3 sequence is CASSSYRQSTSMLRDSNQPQHF. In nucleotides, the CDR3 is TGTGCCAGCAGTTCCTACCGACAGTCAACGTCCATGTTGAGGGATAGCAATCAGCCCCAGCATTTT.